This T cell receptor beta chain was identified during a study of OX40 agonist ivuxolimab in advanced cancers. On the study more broadly: The eligibility criteria allowed prior anti-PD-1, anti-PD-L1 or anti-CTLA-4 therapy, and 30% to 40% had some.

The CDR3 extends over 17 amino acids. V was cut by 0 bases and J by 3 bases, with 14 bases left in between. Germline-derived CDR1 and CDR2 are SGHAT and FQNNGV. Repertoires were generated with immunoSEQ multiplex PCR, while TCRdb's copy carries only in-frame clones and drops some. Among 150,000 to 190,000 clones listed, approximately 94% were seen once. Sequenced material: CD4+ or CD8+ T cells sorted from blood, taken in a trial of the OX40 agonist ivuxolimab. The TCR was taken from an adult with an advanced solid tumor such as melanoma, head and neck, liver or kidney cancer. The rearrangement links TRBV11-2 to TRBJ1-4; D remains ambiguous. CDR3 coding DNA: TGTGCCAGCAGCTTAGAGGCCCGACGACAACCTAATGAAAAACTGTTTTTT. This codes for CASSLEARRQPNEKLFF.